This TCR beta chain was recovered during a study of CD8+ T cells in alopecia areata. Study in general: Oral tofacitinib, 5 to 10 mg twice daily, was given in an open-label trial.

Sequencing templates came from extracted RNA that was reverse transcribed into cDNA. Assay used: immunoSEQ multiplex PCR; TCRdb lists only in-frame clones, some missing. Of about 110,000 clones listed, 50% to 65% are singletons. Sample treatment: oral pan-JAK inhibitor, 5-10 mg twice daily. The germline V gene encodes CDR1 SGHTA and CDR2 FQGNSA. V dropped 2 bases and J dropped 4 bases, with 6 bases sitting between them. The CDR3 is 14 residues long. The chain couples TRBV7-2 to TRBJ1-6; D not certain. The sample consisted of CD4+ T cells sorted from blood, taken at week 24, from a patient treated with tofacitinib. The TCR sequence derives from a human donor with alopecia areata. Written as DNA, the CDR3 is TGTGCCAGCAGCTTAAGTGGGTATAATTCACCCCTCCACTTT. Translated, it gives CASSLSGYNSPLHF.